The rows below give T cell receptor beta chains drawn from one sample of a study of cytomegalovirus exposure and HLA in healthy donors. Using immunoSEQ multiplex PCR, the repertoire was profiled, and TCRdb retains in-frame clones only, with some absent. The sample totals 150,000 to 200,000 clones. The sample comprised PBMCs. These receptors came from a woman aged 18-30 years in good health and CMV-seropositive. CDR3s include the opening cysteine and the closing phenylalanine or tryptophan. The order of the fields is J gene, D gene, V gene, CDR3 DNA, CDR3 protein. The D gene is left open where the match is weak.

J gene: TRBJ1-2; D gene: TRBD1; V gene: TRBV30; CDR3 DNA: TGTGCCTGGAGTGTACATCGGACAGGGGGGGGCTACACCTTC; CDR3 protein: CAWSVHRTGGGYTF
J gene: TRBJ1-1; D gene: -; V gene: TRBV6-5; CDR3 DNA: TGTGCCAGCAGTTACACGGGTTCCCCTGAAGCTTTCTTT; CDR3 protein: CASSYTGSPEAFF
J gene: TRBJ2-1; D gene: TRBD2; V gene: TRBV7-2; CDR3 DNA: TGTGCCAGCAGCTCGCTAGGCGGGACGGGAGGTTCCCCCTACAATGAGCAGTTCTTC; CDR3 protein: CASSSLGGTGGSPYNEQFF
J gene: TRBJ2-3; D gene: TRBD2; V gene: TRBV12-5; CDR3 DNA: TGTGCTAGTGGTTTGGTACTTCGACTAGCGGGAGGGCCTAGCACAGATACGCAGTATTTT; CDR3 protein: CASGLVLRLAGGPSTDTQYF
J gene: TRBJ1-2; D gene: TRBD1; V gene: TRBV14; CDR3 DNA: TGTGCCAGCAGGCCGACAGGGTTAACCCTCCATGGCTACACCTTC; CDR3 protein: CASRPTGLTLHGYTF
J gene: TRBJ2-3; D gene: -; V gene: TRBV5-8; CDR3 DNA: TGTGCCAGCAGCTTGGGCGGGGTCAGGTCAACAGATACGCAGTATTTT; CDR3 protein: CASSLGGVRSTDTQYF
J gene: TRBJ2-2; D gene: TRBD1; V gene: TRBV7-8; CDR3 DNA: TGTGCCAGCAGCGCACGGACAGGGGAAACCGGGGAGCTGTTTTTT; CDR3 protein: CASSARTGETGELFF
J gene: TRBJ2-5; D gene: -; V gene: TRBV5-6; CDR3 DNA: TGTGCCAGCAGCCCGGGACTCTACCAAGAGACCCAGTACTTC; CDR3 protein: CASSPGLYQETQYF
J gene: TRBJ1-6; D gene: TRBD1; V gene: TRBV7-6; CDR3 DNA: TGTGCCAGCAGCCTTTCCCAGACAGGGTACTCACCCCTCCACTTT; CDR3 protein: CASSLSQTGYSPLHF
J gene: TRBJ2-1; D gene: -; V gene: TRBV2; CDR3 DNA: TGTGCCAGCAGTGAAGACAGGGTTATTCTTAGCAATGAGCAGTTCTTC; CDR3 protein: CASSEDRVILSNEQFF
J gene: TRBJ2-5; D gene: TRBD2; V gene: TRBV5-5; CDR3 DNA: TGTGCCAGCAGCTTGGAGGGAACTAGCGGGGGGAGGGAGACCCAGTACTTC; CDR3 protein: CASSLEGTSGGRETQYF
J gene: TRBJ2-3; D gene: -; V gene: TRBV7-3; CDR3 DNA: TGTGCCAGTCGTCTATCGGGCACAGATACGCAGTATTTT; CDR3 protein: CASRLSGTDTQYF
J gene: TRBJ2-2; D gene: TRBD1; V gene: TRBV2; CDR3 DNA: TGTGCCAGCAGTGAAGATGCCAGGGGGTATGCGGGGGAGCTGTTTTTT; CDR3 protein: CASSEDARGYAGELFF
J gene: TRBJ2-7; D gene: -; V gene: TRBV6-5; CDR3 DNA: TGTGCCAGATTTAACAGGGATTCCTACGAGCAGTACTTC; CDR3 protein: CARFNRDSYEQYF
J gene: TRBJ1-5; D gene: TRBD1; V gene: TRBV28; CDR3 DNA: TGTGCCAGCAGTTCCCTCCGGGACAGGGACCGATATAGCAATCAGCCCCAGCATTTT; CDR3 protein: CASSSLRDRDRYSNQPQHF
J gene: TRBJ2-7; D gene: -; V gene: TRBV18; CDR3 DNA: TGTGCCAGCTCACCGTCGGGGTATCTCGCCAACCTTCGTGAGCAGTACTTC; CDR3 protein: CASSPSGYLANLREQYF
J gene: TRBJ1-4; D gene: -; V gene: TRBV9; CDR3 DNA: TGTGCCAGCAGCCCAGACATTTTGATTAATGAAAAACTGTTTTTT; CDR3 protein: CASSPDILINEKLFF
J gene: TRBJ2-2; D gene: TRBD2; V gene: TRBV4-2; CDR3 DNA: TGTGCCAGCAGCCAAGTAATTGGACTAGCGGGAGGGCATGGCGGGGAGCTGTTTTTT; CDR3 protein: CASSQVIGLAGGHGGELFF
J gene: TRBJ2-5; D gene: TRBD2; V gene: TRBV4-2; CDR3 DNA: TGTGCCAGCAGCCAGGGCCAGTGGACTAGCGGGGGTGTAGAGGAGACCCAGTACTTC; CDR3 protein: CASSQGQWTSGGVEETQYF
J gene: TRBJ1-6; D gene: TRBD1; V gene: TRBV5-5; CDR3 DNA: TGTGCCAGCAGCCCAGGGGGCTTATCCTATAATTCACCCCTCCACTTT; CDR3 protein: CASSPGGLSYNSPLHF
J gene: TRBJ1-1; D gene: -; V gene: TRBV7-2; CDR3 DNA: TGTGCCAGCAGCCCGATAATTAGGGAGGAAGCTTTCTTT; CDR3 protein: CASSPIIREEAFF
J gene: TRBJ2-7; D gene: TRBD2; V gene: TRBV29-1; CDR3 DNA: TGCAGCGTCCCAAGCGGGACTAGCGGGAGGTGGGAGCAGTACTTC; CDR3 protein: CSVPSGTSGRWEQYF
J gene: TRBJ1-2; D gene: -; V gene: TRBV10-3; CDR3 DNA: TGTGCCATCAGTGAGTCGAGAGGGGGTGGCTACACCTTC; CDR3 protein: CAISESRGGGYTF
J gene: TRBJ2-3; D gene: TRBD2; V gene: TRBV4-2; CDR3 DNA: TGTGCCAGCAGCTCCGAGACTAGCGGGGGGGGCAGGACGCAGTATTTT; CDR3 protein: CASSSETSGGGRTQYF
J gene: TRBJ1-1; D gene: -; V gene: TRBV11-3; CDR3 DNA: TGTGCCAGCAGCTTCTCCCTCCTCTCGGCGGAGAACACTGAAGCTTTCTTT; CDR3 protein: CASSFSLLSAENTEAFF
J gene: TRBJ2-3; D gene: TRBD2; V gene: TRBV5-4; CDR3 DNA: TGTGCCAGCAGCAGAGTAGCGGGGGGGCCGGGAGATACGCAGTATTTT; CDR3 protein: CASSRVAGGPGDTQYF
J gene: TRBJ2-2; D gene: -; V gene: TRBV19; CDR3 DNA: TGTGCCAGTAGTCCTGGGGTGGGGCTCGACACCGGGGAGCTGTTTTTT; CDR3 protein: CASSPGVGLDTGELFF
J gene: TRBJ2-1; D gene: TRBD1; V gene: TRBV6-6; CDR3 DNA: TGTGCCAGCAGTTTAGACAGGGGGCGCGGTGAGCAGTTCTTC; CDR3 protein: CASSLDRGRGEQFF
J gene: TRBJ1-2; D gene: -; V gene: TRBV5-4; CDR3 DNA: TGTGCCAGCAGCCTCGGACAGCACTATGGCTACACCTTC; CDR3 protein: CASSLGQHYGYTF
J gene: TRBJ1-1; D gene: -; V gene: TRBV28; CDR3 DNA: TGTGCCAGCAGTTATTCAGGGGTCGTGACTGAAGCTTTCTTT; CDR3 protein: CASSYSGVVTEAFF
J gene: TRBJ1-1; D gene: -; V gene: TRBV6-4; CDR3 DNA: TGTGCCAGCAGTCCCACAGAGAACACTGAAGCTTTCTTT; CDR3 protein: CASSPTENTEAFF
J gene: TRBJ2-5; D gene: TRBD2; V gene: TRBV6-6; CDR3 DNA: TGTGCCAGCAGCCTGGGGACTAGCGGGAAGGAAGAGACCCAGTACTTC; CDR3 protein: CASSLGTSGKEETQYF
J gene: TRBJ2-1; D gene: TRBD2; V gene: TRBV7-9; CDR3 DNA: TGTGCCAGCAGCGCGGGACTAGCGGGAGAAGAGCAGTTCTTC; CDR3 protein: CASSAGLAGEEQFF
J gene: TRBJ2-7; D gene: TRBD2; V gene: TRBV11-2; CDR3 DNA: TGTGCCAGCAGCCCCTGGGGTAGCGGGAGGTTAGTAGAGCAGTACTTC; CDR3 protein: CASSPWGSGRLVEQYF
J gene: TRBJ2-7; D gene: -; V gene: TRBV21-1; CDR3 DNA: TGTGCCAGCAGCCCCCGCCCTAGTTTGAGCTCCTACGAGCAGTACTTC; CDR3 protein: CASSPRPSLSSYEQYF
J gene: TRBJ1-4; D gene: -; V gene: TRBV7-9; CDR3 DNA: TGTGCCAGCAGCCCCTTCATAACGGGAAAACTGTTTTTT; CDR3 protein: CASSPFITGKLFF
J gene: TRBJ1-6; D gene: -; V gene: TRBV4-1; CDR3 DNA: TGCGCCAGCAGCCAAGTTGGCGGAATCAATTCACCCCTCCACTTT; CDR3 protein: CASSQVGGINSPLHF
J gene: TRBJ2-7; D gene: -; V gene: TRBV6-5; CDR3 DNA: TGTGCCAGCAGTCTCGACAGAATCGGGTCCTACGAGCAGTACTTC; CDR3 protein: CASSLDRIGSYEQYF
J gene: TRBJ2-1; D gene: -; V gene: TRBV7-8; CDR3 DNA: TGTGCCAGCACCCAAGAAAGGGGGAGAGGGCATGAGCAGTTCTTC; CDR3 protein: CASTQERGRGHEQFF
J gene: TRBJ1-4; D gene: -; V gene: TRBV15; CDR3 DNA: TGTGCCACCAGCAGATTGGCCCTGACAGGCACTAATGAAAAACTGTTTTTT; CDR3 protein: CATSRLALTGTNEKLFF
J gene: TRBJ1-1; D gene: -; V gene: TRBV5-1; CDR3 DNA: TGCGCCAGCAGCTCCCAGGGTTCTGGCGACACTGAAGCTTTCTTT; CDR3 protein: CASSSQGSGDTEAFF
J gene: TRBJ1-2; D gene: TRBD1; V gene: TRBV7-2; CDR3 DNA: TGTGCCAGCAGCCTGGGGGGGCAGGGGGCATTTGGCTACACCTTC; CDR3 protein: CASSLGGQGAFGYTF
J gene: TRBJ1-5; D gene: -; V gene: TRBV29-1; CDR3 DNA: TGCAGCGTTAGGGGTCTGGATGGCAATCAGCCCCAGCATTTT; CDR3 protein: CSVRGLDGNQPQHF
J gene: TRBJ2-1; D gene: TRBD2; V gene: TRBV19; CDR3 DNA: TGTGCCAGTAGTATAGATAGACTAGCGGGGGTTGGGGAGTTCTTC; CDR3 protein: CASSIDRLAGVGEFF
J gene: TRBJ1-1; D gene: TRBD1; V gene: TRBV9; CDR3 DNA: TGTGCCAGCAGCGCCACAGGGGGGCACACTGAAGCTTTCTTT; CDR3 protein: CASSATGGHTEAFF
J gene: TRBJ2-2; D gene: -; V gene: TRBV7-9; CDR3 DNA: TGTGCCAGCAGCTTGGGAGTATCCTTGGCCGGGGAGCTGTTTTTT; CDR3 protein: CASSLGVSLAGELFF
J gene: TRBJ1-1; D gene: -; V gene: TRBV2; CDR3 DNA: TGTGCCAGCAGTGATTCAGCTACTATCAACACTGAAGCTTTCTTT; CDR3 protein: CASSDSATINTEAFF
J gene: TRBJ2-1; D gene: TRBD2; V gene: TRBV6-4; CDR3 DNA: TGTGCCAGCAGTGACCCACTAGTCCTCAGAGCGGGGGGGCCGCTGGATAGTGAGCAGTTCTTC; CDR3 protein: CASSDPLVLRAGGPLDSEQFF
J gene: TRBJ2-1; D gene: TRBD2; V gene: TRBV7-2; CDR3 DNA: TGTGCCAGCAGCTTAGCGGGACTAGCTGAGCAGTTCTTC; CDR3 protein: CASSLAGLAEQFF
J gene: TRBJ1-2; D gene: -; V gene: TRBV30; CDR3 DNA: TGTGCCTGGAGTGGCCAGGGGTGGAGTGGCTACACCTTC; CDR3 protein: CAWSGQGWSGYTF
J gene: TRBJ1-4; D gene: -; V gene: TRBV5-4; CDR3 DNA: TGTGCCAGCAGCTTGGGAAGAGGGGAAAAACTGTTTTTT; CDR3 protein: CASSLGRGEKLFF
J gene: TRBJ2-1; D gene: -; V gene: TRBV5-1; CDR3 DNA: TGCGCCAGCAGCTTATTTCCCCCGAGCGGGACATCCTACAATGAGCAGTTCTTC; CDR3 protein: CASSLFPPSGTSYNEQFF